This T cell receptor (beta chain) is from a study of T cells after yellow fever vaccination. After removal of 0 bases from V and 6 bases from J, the junction contained 1 base not matched to a gene. CDR3 length equals 14 residues. The germline CDR1 and CDR2 sequences are SGHNT and YYREEE (reference sequence). This clonotype was seen a handful of times. TCRdb reprocessed the 5' RACE reads via MiXCR and lists one record per CDR3 protein. The table shows around 320,000 distinct CDR3 sequences, with 3.5% to 4.5% occurring only once. The source material was PBMCs, sampled 15 days after the yellow fever booster vaccination. The clonotype was recovered from a man between 18 and 35 years old who received the YFV17D yellow fever vaccine. V is TRBV5-4 and J is TRBJ1-4, with 8 bases that match TRBD1. The CDR3 protein is CASSLAQGDEKLFF. The CDR3 bases are TGTGCCAGCAGCTTGGCACAGGGGGATGAAAAACTGTTTTTT.